This TCR beta chain was identified in a study of blood T cell repertoires in COVID-19 (dated by TCRdb to 2018 to 2020). About the full investigation: Samples covering the acute and convalescent phases of COVID-19 were provided by collaborators in the United States, Italy and Spain. The dataset comprised deeply sampled blood TCRbeta repertoires from subjects exposed to, actively infected with, or recovered from COVID-19. Where available, HLA class I and class II types were taken from metadata supplied by the sample provider and were not determined by assay-based typing. The material from the prospective study consisted of cDNA or gDNA derived from T cells, B-cell-depleted T cells, or PBMCs. A de-identified subject ID, COVID-19 status, age in years and sex were almost always included in the sample metadata. The samples were drawn from two sources: the first 160 participants of the ongoing ImmuneRACE study, and 1,200 or so subjects contributed by 6 global collaborators. The repertoires were made available in a free public database intended to serve as a resource for research on the immune response to SARS-CoV-2.

As concerns this clone: The specificity of this receptor is unknown. One base away there is no much larger clone; base qualities are not given.

The immunoSEQ Assay, a bias-controlled multiplex PCR, was used to amplify TCRbeta CDR3 regions from genomic DNA. The original pipeline was this. The number of nucleated cells in each sample was estimated from the amplification of reference gene primers within the assay. To quantify the absolute abundance of each unique TCRbeta CDR3 rearrangement, sequence reads were collapsed and filtered. For each sample, productive Simpson clonality was calculated by taking the square root of Simpson's diversity index across productive rearrangements. Here the immuneACCESS table is served through TCRdb, limited to in-frame sequences with V and J called. Missing clones are a known gap in these copies; in checked studies unresolved V genes cover under half, and the rest lacks a known reason. That table furnishes V, J and clone size, whereas the DNA furnished D and trimming. Here the sample has roughly 150,000 clones; around 80% occur a single time. The ten largest clonotypes hold 1.5% to 2% of the sample.

Participants in the prospective study were aged 18 to 89 years, lived in about two dozen United States geographic areas, and enrolled through a virtual design. To assign participants to cohorts, the prospective study relied on clinical history that participants themselves reported in a screening survey and a study questionnaire. Exposed participants were defined as having been in contact with someone with a PCR-confirmed or clinician-diagnosed COVID-19 case within 2 weeks of study entry. In the prospective study, whole blood, serum and a nasopharyngeal or oropharyngeal swab were collected from each participant by mobile phlebotomists. Additional blood draws and questionnaires over an approximately two-month period could optionally be provided by prospective study participants. Before DNA extraction, prospective study blood samples were shipped either frozen or at room temperature. Study-wide findings and limitations: Clinical and demographic metadata were provided uncurated, with the amount varying by source and participant.

Trimming costs V 1 base and J 11 bases, and their ends lie 9 bases apart. Counted from cysteine to phenylalanine, this CDR3 has 13 amino acids. Here the CDR3 DNA is all that survives: 39 bases in frame from base 1. The germline V gene gives CDR1 as LGHNA and CDR2 as YSLEER. The chain was built from TRBV4-3 and TRBJ1-6; the D gene is not confidently resolved. The sample taken for sequencing was PBMCs or T cells enriched from blood (not recorded which). This receptor was identified in a woman under 30 who had been exposed to COVID-19. Here the CDR3 is given as CASSQGFEAPLHF. The nucleotide sequence is TGCGCCAGCAGCCAAGGGTTTGAGGCACCCCTCCACTTT.